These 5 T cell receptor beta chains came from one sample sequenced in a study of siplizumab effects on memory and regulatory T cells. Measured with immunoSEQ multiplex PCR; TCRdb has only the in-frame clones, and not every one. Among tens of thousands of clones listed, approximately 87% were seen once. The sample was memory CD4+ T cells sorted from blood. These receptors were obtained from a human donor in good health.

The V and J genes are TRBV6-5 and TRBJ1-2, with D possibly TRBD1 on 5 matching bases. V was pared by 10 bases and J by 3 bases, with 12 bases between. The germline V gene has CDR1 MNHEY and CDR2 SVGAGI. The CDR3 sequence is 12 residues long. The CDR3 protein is CATRDQDYGYTF. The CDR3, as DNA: TGTGCCACCAGGGACCAAGACTATGGCTACACCTTC.

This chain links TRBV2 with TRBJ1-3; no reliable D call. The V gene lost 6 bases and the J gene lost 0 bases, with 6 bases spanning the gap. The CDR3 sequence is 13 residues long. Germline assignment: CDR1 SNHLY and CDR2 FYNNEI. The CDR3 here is CASSRISGNTIYF. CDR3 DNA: TGTGCCAGCAGCCGAATCTCTGGAAACACCATATATTTT.

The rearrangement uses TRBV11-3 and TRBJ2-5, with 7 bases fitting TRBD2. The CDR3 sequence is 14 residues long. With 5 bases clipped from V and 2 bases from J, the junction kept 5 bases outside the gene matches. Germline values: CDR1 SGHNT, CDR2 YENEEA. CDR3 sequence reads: CASSPDGGQETQYF. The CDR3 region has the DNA TGTGCCAGCAGCCCTGACGGGGGGCAAGAGACCCAGTACTTC.

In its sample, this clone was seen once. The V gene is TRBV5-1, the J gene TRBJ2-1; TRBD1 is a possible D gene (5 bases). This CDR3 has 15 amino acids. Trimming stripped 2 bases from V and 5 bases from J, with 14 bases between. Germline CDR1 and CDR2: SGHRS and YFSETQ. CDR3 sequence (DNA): TGCGCCAGCAGCTTTTATCTTGACAGCAACAATGAGCAGTTCTTC. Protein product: CASSFYLDSNNEQFF.

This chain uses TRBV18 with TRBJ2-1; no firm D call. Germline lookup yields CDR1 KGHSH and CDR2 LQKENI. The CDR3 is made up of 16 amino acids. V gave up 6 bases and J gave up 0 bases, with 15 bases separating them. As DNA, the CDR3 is TGTGCCAGCTCCAGTAGAGCGCCGAGCTCCTACAATGAGCAGTTCTTC. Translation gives CASSSRAPSSYNEQFF. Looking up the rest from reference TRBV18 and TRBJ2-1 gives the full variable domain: NAGVMQNPRHLVRRRGQEARLRCSPMKGHSHVYWYRQLPEEGLKFMVYLQKENIIDESGMPKERFSAEFPKEGPSILRIQQVVRGDSAAYFCASSSRAPSSYNEQFFGPGTRLTVL.